The T cell receptor (beta chain) under discussion was sequenced for a study of blood T cell repertoires in COVID-19. Study details: The origin of the acute and convalescent COVID-19 samples was the United States, Italy and Spain.

Points on this clone: Other DNA sequences in the sample encode the same CDR3.

Sequencing used immunoSEQ multiplex PCR; TCRdb keeps in-frame clones, though not all of them. This table holds 200,000 to 250,000 clones, 80% to 90% found once. The CDR3 runs 15 residues. Germline trimming cut 4 bases from V and 2 bases from J; bases unmatched to any gene: 7. Germline loops: CDR1 SGHAT, CDR2 FQNNGV. The source material was peripheral blood. The clonotype comes from a man in his 60s with acute or convalescent COVID-19. The V gene is TRBV11-2, the J gene TRBJ1-1; TRBD1 agrees at 7 bases. CDR3: CASSSLTGSNTEAFF. Here the CDR3 DNA reads TGTGCCAGCAGCTCCCTGACAGGGTCTAACACTGAAGCTTTCTTT.